The clone carrying this T cell receptor beta chain was seen ten or more times. Its antigen is still unknown. One end of the junction is discordant with germline, which a read error may explain. This sample was included in a study of metastatic and nonmetastatic thyroid tumors. The wider study: The authors compared repertoires across blood and tumor or nodule tissue from malignant and benign thyroid patients. Regarding the study as a whole: Reportedly, malignant thyroid tumors had significantly higher TCR beta diversity than benign nodules, in blood and tumor.

In the original analysis: It was from CDR3 differences across clinicopathological groups that a distant-metastasis classifier for papillary thyroid cancer was built. TCRdb called clones again from the PCR reads with MiXCR. None of the V and J calls come from the authors' own analysis; TCRdb made them. This sample carries approximately 65,000 clones, about 4% of them seen once, and the ten largest clones take about a fifth. All patients were untreated before thyroid surgery. CDR3 length: 16 residues. Germline V CDR1 and CDR2: SSHAT, FNYEAQ (reference sequence). The sequencing input was blood. The clonotype comes from a female donor with papillary thyroid cancer or a benign thyroid nodule (not recorded which). Some clones in this sample may be carry-over from other donors' samples. V and J are TRBV7-7 and TRBJ2-1; TRBD2 agrees at 11 bases. CDR3: CASSLAGLAASNEQFF. The DNA for the CDR3 is TGTGCTAGCAGCTTAGCGGGACTAGCGGCGTCCAATGAGCAGTTCTTC.